Below, one T cell receptor (beta chain) is given with its context. What it recognizes is unknown. The sample originates from a study of cytomegalovirus exposure and HLA in healthy donors. Regarding the study as a whole: A missense variant in DCLRE1C was later tied to TCR beta V- and J-gene trimming. Prior analysis indicated that the majority of TCR beta V segments exhibited productivity approximately 87% or approximately 30% of the time. Only CMV serostatus was available as immune exposure information.

In the PCR, 60 Vbeta and 13 Jbeta primers were used. This table comes from immunoSEQ multiplex PCR, and its TCRdb copy is limited to in-frame clones, with some not included. In the table there are approximately 54,000 clones, more than 65% of which are singletons. CDR3 length equals 16 residues. Germline V gene lookup returns CDR1 MNHEY and CDR2 SVGAGI. The ends were cut back, 4 bases at V and 4 bases at J, with 20 bases in the middle. The clonotype was recovered from a woman aged 18-29 years in good health and CMV-seronegative. This chain uses TRBV6-5 with TRBJ2-7; unclear D gene. Sequenced: PBMCs. The CDR3 bases are TGTGCCAGCAGTTTCTCCGAGAAGAGCGCGGCATACGAGCAGTACTTC. Residues: CASSFSEKSAAYEQYF.